The 26 T cell receptor beta chains below all came from one sample that was sequenced in a study of cytomegalovirus exposure and HLA in healthy donors. PCR was performed using 60 Vbeta and 13 Jbeta primers. The protocol was immunoSEQ multiplex PCR, while the TCRdb copy is restricted to in-frame clones and leaves out a portion. In the table there are roughly 120,000 clones, approximately 75% of which are singletons. Input material: PBMCs. The receptors were gathered from a man aged 45-65 years in good health and CMV-seropositive.

This chain uses TRBV14 with TRBJ1-1; 8 nucleotides match TRBD1. Germline values: CDR1 SGHDN, CDR2 FVKESK. The CDR3 covers 13 residues. V shed 2 bases and J 11 bases; nucleotides not matched to a gene: 7. The CDR3 sequence is CASSQPGGAWAFF. As DNA, the CDR3 is TGTGCCAGCAGCCAACCAGGGGGCGCGTGGGCTTTCTTT. The whole variable domain, remainder taken from reference TRBV14 and TRBJ1-1, is EAGVTQFPSHSVIEKGQTVTLRCDPISGHDNLYWYRRVMGKEIKFLLHFVKESKQDESGMPNNRFLAERTGGTYSTLKVQPAELEDSGVYFCASSQPGGAWAFFGQGTRLTVV.

The J gene is TRBJ2-1, the V gene TRBV19; D is undetermined. Germline loops: CDR1 LNHDA, CDR2 SQIVND (reference sequence). V was clipped by 4 bases and J by 1 base, with 11 bases between them. The CDR3 has 15 amino acids. The CDR3 spells CASSRSWSSYNEQFF. CDR3 sequence (DNA): TGTGCCAGTAGTAGATCTTGGAGTTCCTACAATGAGCAGTTCTTC.

The chain uses TRBV4-2 and TRBJ2-7, with 10 bases that match TRBD2. V dropped 5 bases and J dropped 3; count of bases not matched to a gene: 7. Germline assignment: CDR1 LGHNA and CDR2 YNFKEQ. The CDR3 covers 15 residues. The CDR3 DNA follows: TGTGCCAGCAGCGCTAGACTAGCGGGTCTCTACGAGCAGTACTTC. This sequence encodes CASSARLAGLYEQYF.

This clone was picked up many times. CDR3 coding DNA: TGTGCCAGCAGCTTATCCGGAGAGACCCAGTACTTC. Residues: CASSLSGETQYF. This chain connects TRBV7-6 to TRBJ2-5; no definite D call. The ends were cut back, 2 bases at V and 4 bases at J, with 5 bases in the middle. This CDR3 spans 12 amino acids. The germline CDR1 and CDR2 sequences are SGHVS and FNYEAQ.

The V and J genes are TRBV6-5 and TRBJ2-3; 8 positions match TRBD2. The CDR3 runs to 15 residues. With V trimmed by 7 bases and J by 2 bases, 8 bases remained unmatched. Per germline, CDR1 MNHEY and CDR2 SVGAGI. CDR3 nucleotide sequence: TGTGCCAGCACACAGCGGGGGAGAATCACAGATACGCAGTATTTT. Protein: CASTQRGRITDTQYF.

This chain connects TRBV6-5 to TRBJ2-7; TRBD2 is a possible D gene (6 bases). V was shortened by 2 bases and J by 6 bases, with 17 bases between the two germline ends. The CDR3 consists of 15 residues. CDR1 is MNHEY and CDR2 is SVGAGI in the germline V gene. The CDR3 DNA is TGTGCCAGCAGTTACGATAGGGACTTGCGTTCCGAGCAGTACTTC. It encodes CASSYDRDLRSEQYF.

This clone was observed a handful of times. Mismatch with germline at one junction end may stem from a read error. The rearrangement uses TRBV7-9 and TRBJ1-2, with D tentatively TRBD1 (5 bases). Germline V gives CDR1 SEHNR, CDR2 FQNEAQ (reference sequence). The CDR3 sequence is 12 residues long. The CDR3: CSSSSRGYGYTF. The CDR3 DNA follows: TGTTCCAGCAGCTCTAGGGGTTATGGCTACACCTTC.

As for this clone: The sample contains more than one DNA sequence encoding this CDR3. V usage is TRBV11-2 and J usage is TRBJ2-1; 9 positions match TRBD1. Trimming removed 4 bases from V and 6 bases from J; junction bases left unmatched: 7. Germline assignment: CDR1 SGHAT and CDR2 FQNNGV. The CDR3 length is 15 residues. The CDR3 is CASSSKTGGGNEQFF. Here the CDR3 DNA reads TGTGCCAGCAGCTCAAAGACAGGGGGGGGCAATGAGCAGTTCTTC.

CDR3 loop: CASSFTGSNTDTQYF. In DNA, the CDR3 is TGCGCCAGCAGCTTTACAGGTTCTAACACAGATACGCAGTATTTT. The J gene is TRBJ2-3, the V gene TRBV5-1, with TRBD1 as a possible D gene (5 bases). CDR1 and CDR2 from the germline V gene are SGHRS and YFSETQ. CDR3 length: 15 residues. Trimming pared 2 bases from V and 2 bases from J, leaving 12 bases between.

The V call is TRBV7-2, the J call TRBJ2-3; TRBD2 might be the D (6 bases). This CDR3 is built from 16 residues. Per the germline V gene, CDR1 is SGHTA and CDR2 is FQGNSA. Trimming removed 5 bases from V and 4 bases from J, with 19 bases in between. The CDR3 nucleotides are TGTGCCAGCAGCCAACCGGGACTCAGGCCAGCAGATACGCAGTATTTT. Translating it yields CASSQPGLRPADTQYF.

The chain has TRBV6-1 and TRBJ1-5, with D perhaps TRBD1 (6 bases). This CDR3 is built from 15 residues. V gave up 2 bases and J gave up 6 bases, with 14 bases separating them. Germline loops: CDR1 MNHNS, CDR2 SASEGT. CDR3 coding DNA: TGTGCCAGCAGTGAAAGCAGGGGACGCGTTCAGCCCCAGCATTTT. Amino acid sequence: CASSESRGRVQPQHF.

This chain uses TRBV6-1 with TRBJ2-1, with 8 bases identical to TRBD2. The germline gives CDR1 MNHNS, CDR2 SASEGT. The CDR3 length is 11 residues. Unmatched junction bases numbered 5, after V lost 3 bases and J lost 16 bases. CDR3 region: CASSDHAGGFF. Here the CDR3 DNA reads TGTGCCAGCAGTGATCACGCGGGAGGATTCTTC.

This clone occurred a few times. CDR3 in amino acids: CASSSGTGAGNTIYF. The CDR3 nucleotides are TGTGCCAGTAGTTCCGGGACAGGGGCTGGAAACACCATATATTTT. J is TRBJ1-3 and V is TRBV19; 10 nucleotides match TRBD1. J gave up 2 bases and V 5 bases, and 3 bases lay outside the gene matches. The length of the CDR3 is 15 residues. Germline V gene data show CDR1 as LNHDA and CDR2 as SQIVND (reference sequence).

This clone was observed a single time. The chain joins TRBV5-8 to TRBJ2-2, with 12 bases identical to TRBD2. This CDR3 is built from 15 residues. Germline CDR1 and CDR2: SGHTS and YDEGEE. Trimming cost V 10 bases and J 7 bases; bases outside gene matches: 11. The CDR3 DNA follows: TGTGCCGGAGCCACTAGCGGGAGGATGGTCGGGGAGCTGTTTTTT. Protein: CAGATSGRMVGELFF.

This chain uses TRBV5-1 with TRBJ2-7, with D perhaps TRBD1 (5 bases). V lost 4 bases, J lost 2 bases, and 10 bases lay in between. The CDR3 spans 13 residues. Germline V gives CDR1 SGHRS, CDR2 YFSETQ. CDR3: CASSRLGAYEQYF. The CDR3 DNA reads TGCGCCAGCAGCCGGCTAGGGGCCTACGAGCAGTACTTC. Supplemented by reference TRBV5-1 and TRBJ2-7, the full variable domain reads KAGVTQTPRYLIKTRGQQVTLSCSPISGHRSVSWYQQTPGQGLQFLFEYFSETQRNKGNFPGRFSGRQFSNSRSEMNVSTLELGDSALYLCASSRLGAYEQYFGPGTRLTVT.

The gene calls are TRBV27 and TRBJ2-5; unclear D gene. The CDR3 is made up of 13 amino acids. V shed 6 bases and J shed 6 bases, with 14 bases lying between them. Germline V gene lookup returns CDR1 MNHEY and CDR2 SMNVEV (reference sequence). This CDR3 is CASRLCLMKTQYF. The CDR3 DNA reads TGTGCCAGCAGACTATGCCTCATGAAGACCCAGTACTTC.

This clone occurred a few times. The chain recombines TRBV9 with TRBJ1-1; a possible D gene is TRBD1 (6 bases). This CDR3 has 15 amino acids. Trimming took 4 bases from V and 1 from J, leaving 14 bases between them. CDR1 is SGDLS and CDR2 is YYNGEE in the germline V gene. Here the CDR3 reads CASSIGGRRNTEAFF. The DNA of the CDR3 is TGTGCCAGCAGCATCGGGGGGCGACGGAACACTGAAGCTTTCTTT.

The chain employs TRBV19 and TRBJ2-7, with 7 bases aligning to TRBD2. Germline V gene data show CDR1 as LNHDA and CDR2 as SQIVND (reference sequence). Trimming at V came to 1 base and at J to 4 bases, leaving 7 bases not matched to a gene. CDR3 length: 15 amino acids. CDR3 DNA sequence: TGTGCCAGTAGTATAGCCACGGGAGGTGTTTACGAGCAGTACTTC. It encodes CASSIATGGVYEQYF.

This chain connects TRBV5-1 to TRBJ2-3; D remains unclear. The CDR3 covers 14 residues. CDR1 is SGHRS, CDR2 YFSETQ, per germline. V was clipped by 0 bases and J by 2 bases, with 7 bases between them. As DNA, the CDR3 is TGCGCCAGCAGCTTGGTTGTCTTCACAGATACGCAGTATTTT. It is translated as CASSLVVFTDTQYF.

V is TRBV18 and J is TRBJ2-5; TRBD1 matches at 8 bases. The CDR3 consists of 16 residues. Germline V gene lookup returns CDR1 KGHSH and CDR2 LQKENI. V gave up 3 bases and J gave up 0 bases; unmatched junction bases: 6. The CDR3 reads CASSPGQATYQETQYF. DNA of the CDR3: TGTGCCAGCTCACCGGGACAGGCTACGTACCAAGAGACCCAGTACTTC.

This chain uses TRBV30 with TRBJ2-1; a possible D gene is TRBD2 (6 bases). This CDR3 region has 20 residues. CDR1 and CDR2 (germline): GTSNPN, SVGIG (reference sequence). The V end lost 0 bases, the J end lost 5 bases, and 29 bases lay between the germline ends. The CDR3 DNA follows: TGTGCCTGGAGTGTACCTGGGCTAGCGCCTGGAGGCTCTATCGACAATGAGCAGTTCTTC. Its translation is CAWSVPGLAPGGSIDNEQFF.

The chain employs TRBV4-2 and TRBJ2-7; weak D call: TRBD1 (5 bases). The CDR3 contains 15 residues. Germline V gene sequence: CDR1 LGHNA, CDR2 YNFKEQ. V was pared by 1 base and J by 3 bases, with 13 bases between. Here the CDR3 DNA reads TGTGCCAGCAGCCAAGTCGCCCAGGGAAACTACGAGCAGTACTTC. It translates to CASSQVAQGNYEQYF.

Details on this clone: One base separates it from a far larger clone, so it is likely a read error. This sequence joins TRBV5-4 and TRBJ2-1; D possibly corresponds to TRBD2 (5 bases). Trimming took off 1 base at V and 7 bases at J, with 6 bases between the two ends. The germline CDR1 and CDR2 sequences are SGHNT and YYREEE (reference sequence). CDR3 length equals 12 residues. The CDR3 protein is CASSLTGNEQFF. The CDR3 DNA sequence: TGTGCCAGCAGCTTGACGGGGAATGAGCAGTTCTTC.

The rearrangement uses TRBV6-1 and TRBJ1-5, with TRBD1 matching 9 bases. V trimming: 10 bases; J trimming: 7 bases; junction bases outside the gene matches: 11. This CDR3 spans 14 amino acids. The V gene's germline CDR1 is MNHNS and CDR2 SASEGT. The DNA of the CDR3 is TGTGCCATACCGGGACAGGGTTCGGGACAGCCCCAGCATTTT. Translated, it gives CAIPGQGSGQPQHF.

V usage is TRBV6-5 and J usage is TRBJ2-2, with a possible D match to TRBD2 (6 bases). This CDR3 region has 15 residues. V dropped 5 bases and J dropped 4 bases, with 14 bases sitting between them. In germline, CDR1 is MNHEY, CDR2 SVGAGI. The CDR3: CASSRQGLTTGELFF. The CDR3 nucleotides read TGTGCCAGCAGTCGCCAGGGACTCACCACCGGGGAGCTGTTTTTT.

The gene calls are TRBV29-1 and TRBJ2-7; 8 bases align to TRBD1. The germline CDR1 and CDR2 sequences are SQVTM and ANQGSEA. The CDR3 has 13 amino acids. V shed 7 bases, J shed 2 bases, and the junction held 7 bases outside the gene matches. CDR3 sequence (DNA): TGCAGCGCCAGACAGGGGCCAGCCTACGAGCAGTACTTC. Amino acids: CSARQGPAYEQYF.